Following are 32 T cell receptor beta chains from one sample sequenced in a study of Graves' ophthalmopathy and Graves' hyperthyroidism (dated by TCRdb to the late 2010s). The instrument was an Illumina HiSeq 2000. For repertoire sequencing, the TCR beta CDR3 regions were amplified from RNA transcripts. A first-round RT-PCR used HTBI primers with the Qiagen OneStep RT-PCR kit, followed by a second-round multiplex PCR, size selection and purification. Clones were called with MiXCR by TCRdb after fastp trimmed the public reads at Q25, and only in-frame beta chains were retained. One record per CDR3 amino acid sequence lists the most common genes and DNA. The sample data list 350,000 to 450,000 distinct CDR3 sequences, and approximately 20% of these were observed just once. The ten largest clones represent approximately 1.4% of the sample. The specimen sequenced was peripheral blood. The origin of the receptors is a woman between 18 and 30 years old with Graves' ophthalmopathy. Donor details come from another sample of the same person, matched by shared clones.

This clonotype was recorded at least ten times. V and J are TRBV12-3 or TRBV12-4 and TRBJ2-6, with a possible D match to TRBD1 (6 bases). The CDR3 has 16 residues. The V and J ends lost 6 bases and 1 base respectively, with 13 bases between them. CDR3 region: CASREEQGSGANVLTF. For the CDR3, the DNA is TGTGCCAGCAGAGAGGAACAGGGTTCTGGGGCCAACGTCCTGACTTTC.

In its sample, this clonotype was seen many times. V and J are TRBV6-2 or TRBV6-3 and TRBJ1-5; unclear D gene. V shed 4 bases and J shed 0 bases, with 7 bases lying between them. The CDR3 is 14 amino acids. Germline V gene data show CDR1 as MNHEY and CDR2 as SVGEGT. The CDR3 DNA follows: TGTGCCAGCAGTTCCCTCAGTAGCAATCAGCCCCAGCATTTT. It yields the protein CASSSLSSNQPQHF.

This clonotype occurred a few times. A single base separates this from a much larger clone, so it may be a read error. This chain connects TRBV9 to TRBJ2-2; D is possibly TRBD1 or TRBD2 (6 bases each). Germline loops: CDR1 SGDLS, CDR2 YYNGEE. The CDR3 totals 13 residues. This chain's CDR3 is CASGGGNPGELFF. The CDR3 bases are TGTGCCAGCGGAGGGGGGAACCCCGGGGAGCTGTTTTTT.

There are many counts of this clonotype. The chain has TRBV28 and TRBJ1-2; D possibly corresponds to TRBD1 (5 bases). V was shortened by 6 bases and J by 5 bases, with 19 bases between the two germline ends. CDR1 is MDHEN and CDR2 is SYDVKM in the germline V gene. The CDR3 spans 15 residues. DNA for the CDR3: TGTGCCAGCAGCCCCGGGACGGGCGTCCTGTATGGCTACACCTTC. Residues: CASSPGTGVLYGYTF.

This clonotype was found a few times. The chain combines TRBV19 with TRBJ1-5; D remains ambiguous. Per the germline V gene, CDR1 is LNHDA and CDR2 is SQIVND (reference sequence). Trimming removed 7 bases from V and 0 bases from J, with 19 bases in between. The CDR3 contains 17 residues. CDR3 sequence reads: CASNSLRQSYSNQPQHF. The CDR3 nucleotides read TGTGCCAGTAATTCATTGAGGCAGTCATATAGCAATCAGCCCCAGCATTTT.

Ten or more counts support this clonotype. This sequence joins TRBV6-1 and TRBJ1-5; no definite D call. Per the germline V gene, CDR1 is MNHNS and CDR2 is SASEGT. The length of the CDR3 is 16 residues. The V end lost 6 bases, the J end lost 4 bases, and 19 bases lay between the germline ends. The CDR3 nucleotides read TGTGCCAGCAGGAAATCCGGACCCCCCGGGAATCAGCCCCAGCATTTT. It translates to CASRKSGPPGNQPQHF.

This clonotype was observed many times. The gene calls are TRBV7-2 and TRBJ2-7, with 13 bases fitting TRBD2. The CDR3 has 18 amino acids. CDR1 is SGHTA, CDR2 FQGNSA, per germline. Germline trimming cut 2 bases from V and 1 base from J; bases unmatched to any gene: 8. The DNA for the CDR3 is TGTGCCAGCAGCTTACGCCGGACTAGCGGGAGTAAATCCTACGAGCAGTACTTC. Translating it yields CASSLRRTSGSKSYEQYF. Together with reference TRBV7-2 and TRBJ2-7, the CDR3 gives the full variable domain: GAGVSQSPSNKVTEKGKDVELRCDPISGHTALYWYRQSLGQGLEFLIYFQGNSAPDKSGLPSDRFSAERTGGSVSTLTIQRTQQEDSAVYLCASSLRRTSGSKSYEQYFGPGTRLTVT.

This clonotype was recorded at least ten times. The chain's CDR3 is CAYQIAGVGEQYF. In DNA form, the CDR3 reads TGTGCCTATCAAATAGCGGGAGTGGGTGAGCAGTACTTC. The J gene is TRBJ2-7, the V gene TRBV30; 9 nucleotides agree with TRBD2. CDR1 and CDR2 from the germline V gene are GTSNPN and SVGIG (reference sequence). This CDR3 contains 13 residues. V gave up 7 bases and J gave up 7 bases; unmatched junction bases: 11.

V gene TRBV6-1 combines with J gene TRBJ2-7; TRBD1 matches at 8 bases. The CDR3 runs 14 residues. Germline V gene sequence: CDR1 MNHNS, CDR2 SASEGT. Trimming removed 7 bases from V and 6 bases from J; junction bases left unmatched: 11. CDR3 sequence: CASIPWGRGREQYF. The CDR3 region has the DNA TGTGCCAGCATCCCATGGGGCAGGGGGCGCGAGCAGTACTTC.

This chain uses TRBV6-2 or TRBV6-3 with TRBJ2-2; 9 bases fit TRBD2. Germline CDR1 is MNHEY and CDR2 is SVGEGT. This CDR3 region has 16 residues. The ends lost 0 bases at V and 5 bases at J; junction bases unmatched: 4. The CDR3 sequence is CASSYSLSGRTGELFF. CDR3 nucleotides: TGTGCCAGCAGTTACTCGCTTAGCGGGAGAACCGGGGAGCTGTTTTTT.

This clonotype was recorded at least ten times. CDR3 amino acids: CAIRREWDGYTF. The DNA of the CDR3 is TGTGCGATCCGGCGGGAATGGGATGGCTACACCTTC. This chain joins TRBV6-5 and TRBJ1-2, with D hard to call. The V gene's germline CDR1 is MNHEY and CDR2 SVGAGI. This CDR3 has 12 residues.

The sample holds many counts of this clonotype. The V call is TRBV6-5, the J call TRBJ2-7, with 7 bases matching TRBD1. CDR1 MNHEY and CDR2 SVGAGI come from the germline V gene. This CDR3 is 15 amino acids long. The V segment lost 7 bases and the J segment 2 bases; nucleotides outside the gene matches: 11. The CDR3 bases are TGTGCCAGCATAAGGACCACAGGGGTGCCCTACGAGCAGTACTTC. Translating it yields CASIRTTGVPYEQYF.

This rearrangement joins TRBV5-1 to TRBJ2-2; 12 bases match TRBD2. Germline assignment: CDR1 SGHRS and CDR2 YFSETQ. J was trimmed by 5 bases and V by 7 bases; bases with no gene match: 6. The CDR3 consists of 15 residues. CDR3 sequence (DNA): TGCGCCAGCGCGTTGACTAGCGGGAGTACCGGGGAGCTGTTTTTT. Its translation: CASALTSGSTGELFF.

There are a few counts of this clonotype. The rearrangement joins TRBV5-1 to TRBJ2-2; D is unresolved. The CDR3 is made up of 16 amino acids. Germline V gives CDR1 SGHRS, CDR2 YFSETQ. V lost 0 bases and J lost 8, with 17 bases in between. CDR3 coding DNA: TGCGCCAGCAGCTTGGGCGGTCCCCCCTCGAAGGGGGAGCTGTTTTTT. It codes for CASSLGGPPSKGELFF.

This clonotype has at least ten counts. This rearrangement joins TRBV28 to TRBJ1-1; weak D call: TRBD1 (6 bases). From germline, CDR1 is MDHEN and CDR2 SYDVKM. Trimming removed 5 bases from V and 1 base from J, with 11 bases in between. CDR3 length: 14 amino acids. The CDR3 sequence is CASSPWTANTEAFF. For the CDR3, the DNA is TGTGCCAGCAGTCCGTGGACAGCGAACACTGAAGCTTTCTTT. The whole variable domain, remainder taken from reference TRBV28 and TRBJ1-1, is DVKVTQSSRYLVKRTGEKVFLECVQDMDHENMFWYRQDPGLGLRLIYFSYDVKMKEKGDIPEGYSVSREKKERFSLILESASTNQTSMYLCASSPWTANTEAFFGQGTRLTVV.

The chain uses TRBV7-9 and TRBJ2-7; 10 bases map to TRBD1. The CDR3 contains 13 residues. Germline CDR1 is SEHNR and CDR2 is FQNEAQ (reference sequence). Trimming cost V 4 bases and J 5 bases; bases outside gene matches: 2. CDR3 DNA: TGTGCCAGCAGCTGGGACAGGGGCAACGAGCAGTACTTC. Protein product: CASSWDRGNEQYF.

In its sample, this clonotype was seen many times. The chain links TRBV12-3 or TRBV12-4 to TRBJ2-7; 7 bases align to TRBD2. This CDR3 has 15 amino acids. Losses at the gene ends were 6 bases for V and 4 bases for J; bases not matched to a gene: 12. The CDR3 protein is CASSGERDSEYEQYF. The CDR3 nucleotides read TGTGCCAGCAGCGGGGAGCGGGATAGCGAATACGAGCAGTACTTC.

This clonotype occurred many times. The J gene is TRBJ2-7, the V gene TRBV6-1; no firm D call. Trimming took off 4 bases at V and 3 bases at J, with 10 bases between the two ends. Germline CDR1 reads MNHNS; CDR2 reads SASEGT. CDR3 length: 13 amino acids. The CDR3 region has the DNA TGTGCCAGCAGTGTGGTACAGCTCTACGAGCAGTACTTC. The encoded protein is CASSVVQLYEQYF.

V gene TRBV6-1 combines with J gene TRBJ2-7; 7 positions agree with TRBD1. The length of the CDR3 is 14 residues. Germline loops: CDR1 MNHNS, CDR2 SASEGT. After removal of 5 bases from V and 5 bases from J, the junction contained 9 bases not matched to a gene. This CDR3 is CASSPGQVYHEQYF. The CDR3, as DNA: TGTGCCAGCAGTCCCGGACAGGTCTACCACGAGCAGTACTTC.

In its sample, this clonotype was seen many times. This chain uses TRBV12-3 or TRBV12-4 with TRBJ1-1; possibly TRBD1 for D (5 bases). V lost 1 base and J lost 11, with 11 bases in between. The CDR3 spans 12 residues. The DNA for the CDR3 is TGTGCCAGCAGTTTAGGGACAACCAAGGCTTTCTTT. Translation: CASSLGTTKAFF.

This clonotype was counted at least ten times. CDR3 DNA: TGTGCCAGCAGTTCTCGGGGTCGGGACACTGAAGCTTTCTTT. Protein product: CASSSRGRDTEAFF. This chain uses TRBV28 with TRBJ1-1; D is uncertain. Germline lookup yields CDR1 MDHEN and CDR2 SYDVKM. The CDR3 contains 14 residues. Deletions cut 4 bases from V and 3 bases from J, with 12 bases between.

This chain connects TRBV18 to TRBJ1-1; 9 bases are shared with TRBD1. CDR1 KGHSH and CDR2 LQKENI come from the germline V gene. The CDR3 is made up of 17 amino acids. Trimming took 3 bases from V and 2 from J; bases not matched to a gene: 10. Written as DNA, the CDR3 is TGTGCCAGCTCACCGGCTACAGGGGGCGGAGGAAACACTGAAGCTTTCTTT. This gives the protein CASSPATGGGGNTEAFF.

This clonotype was seen repeatedly, ten times or more. The chain has TRBV18 and TRBJ1-6; D not resolved. CDR3 length: 15 residues. With 3 bases removed from V and 10 bases from J, the gap between germline ends came to 16 bases. Germline V gene lookup returns CDR1 KGHSH and CDR2 LQKENI. This chain's CDR3 is CASSPVFWRLSPLHF. CDR3 DNA sequence: TGTGCCAGCTCACCCGTTTTCTGGCGGCTGTCACCCCTCCACTTT.

The chain has TRBV6-1 and TRBJ1-5; D is unresolved. The germline CDR1 and CDR2 sequences are MNHNS and SASEGT. CDR3 length equals 13 residues. The V end was cut by 1 base, the J end by 6 bases, with 7 bases between. The CDR3 spells CASSEVGPQPQHF. The CDR3 DNA is TGTGCCAGCAGTGAAGTGGGTCCTCAGCCCCAGCATTTT.

In this sample, this clonotype turned up a few times. This chain uses TRBV29-1 with TRBJ2-5; 10 nucleotides match TRBD2. This CDR3 has 14 residues. Germline V CDR1 and CDR2: SQVTM, ANQGSEA. V was clipped by 6 bases and J by 2 bases; unmatched bases: 6. The DNA for the CDR3 is TGCAGCGTCCGGACTAGCGGATCTCAAGAGACCCAGTACTTC. This gives the protein CSVRTSGSQETQYF.

The table lists this clonotype with many counts. The chain couples TRBV19 to TRBJ1-1, with 7 bases identical to TRBD1. The germline CDR1 and CDR2 sequences are LNHDA and SQIVND (reference sequence). V shed 3 bases, J shed 2 bases, and the junction held 3 bases outside the gene matches. There are 14 residues in the CDR3. The CDR3 nucleotides are TGTGCCAGTAGTATCCGACAGGGCAACACTGAAGCTTTCTTT. This sequence encodes CASSIRQGNTEAFF. The entire variable domain, with the rest obtained from reference TRBV19 and TRBJ1-1, is as follows: DGGITQSPKYLFRKEGQNVTLSCEQNLNHDAMYWYRQDPGQGLRLIYYSQIVNDFQKGDIAEGYSVSREKKESFPLTVTSAQKNPTAFYLCASSIRQGNTEAFFGQGTRLTVV.

This clonotype has ten or more counts. The CDR3 DNA follows: TGTGCCTGGAGTGCTCCTCAGACACGTTACTCCTACGAGCAGTACTTC. Encoded protein: CAWSAPQTRYSYEQYF. This rearrangement joins TRBV30 to TRBJ2-7; D uncertain. Germline V gene lookup returns CDR1 GTSNPN and CDR2 SVGIG (reference sequence). Trimming cost V 1 base and J 0 bases, with 16 bases left between them. The CDR3 runs 16 residues.

The sample holds many counts of this clonotype. J is TRBJ1-1 and V is TRBV29-1; a possible D gene is TRBD1 (6 bases). The germline V gene encodes CDR1 SQVTM and CDR2 ANQGSEA. The V gene lost 4 bases and the J gene lost 4 bases, with 10 bases spanning the gap. The CDR3 consists of 12 residues. CDR3 sequence: CSVVGGLTEAFF. The CDR3 bases are TGCAGCGTTGTCGGGGGCCTCACTGAAGCTTTCTTT.

This clonotype was seen repeatedly, ten times or more. The V gene is TRBV7-6, the J gene TRBJ2-7, with D possibly called TRBD1 or TRBD2 (5 bases each). V was shortened by 2 bases and J by 6 bases, with 11 bases between the two germline ends. The germline CDR1 and CDR2 sequences are SGHVS and FNYEAQ. The CDR3 is made up of 13 amino acids. The CDR3, as DNA: TGTGCCAGCAGCTTATATCGGGGCCGCGAGCAGTACTTC. Translation gives CASSLYRGREQYF.

This clonotype was observed at least ten times. The gene calls are TRBV5-1 and TRBJ2-2; TRBD2 might be the D (6 bases). The CDR3 has 19 residues. V was clipped by 0 bases and J by 5 bases, with 23 bases between them. Germline V gives CDR1 SGHRS, CDR2 YFSETQ. The CDR3 here is CASSLGLSWGLERTGELFF. CDR3 bases: TGCGCCAGCAGCTTGGGACTCAGTTGGGGACTCGAGAGGACCGGGGAGCTGTTTTTT.

This clonotype came up many times. J is TRBJ1-2 and V is TRBV5-1, with D hard to call. The V end lost 0 bases, the J end lost 4 bases, and 13 bases lay between the germline ends. The germline CDR1 and CDR2 sequences are SGHRS and YFSETQ. The CDR3 extends over 15 amino acids. CDR3 DNA: TGCGCCAGCAGCTTGGTACCAGACGAGGGCTATGGCTACACCTTC. This sequence encodes CASSLVPDEGYGYTF.

This clonotype has at least ten counts. The chain links TRBV11-2 to TRBJ2-5; 10 bases agree with TRBD2. Germline lookup yields CDR1 SGHAT and CDR2 FQNNGV. The CDR3 is made up of 18 amino acids. After removal of 3 bases from V and 0 bases from J, the junction contained 10 bases not matched to a gene. The CDR3 DNA reads TGTGCCAGCAGCTTGGGTCCTAGCGGGAGCGAGGACCAAGAGACCCAGTACTTC. This codes for CASSLGPSGSEDQETQYF. The variable domain in full, completed from reference TRBV11-2 and TRBJ2-5, reads EAGVAQSPRYKIIEKRQSVAFWCNPISGHATLYWYQQILGQGPKLLIQFQNNGVVDDSQLPKDRFSAERLKGVDSTLKIQPAKLEDSAVYLCASSLGPSGSEDQETQYFGPGTRLLVL.